Sequencing of this TCR beta chain was carried out in a study of T cell repertoires in cytomegalovirus infection. On the study more broadly: As its CMV epitopes, the study selected recently identified HLA-C-restricted and well-studied HLA-B-restricted targets. CMV infection and matching HLA type were both indicated by public TCR beta signatures.

The CDR3 extends over 9 residues, inclusive of both ends. CDR1 is SGDLS and CDR2 is YYNGEE in the germline V gene. Study-level points and caveats: Of the TCR beta families, the public ones yielded a cumulative frequency that identified carriers of CMV plus the relevant HLA. Dominating the ex vivo response were HLA-C-restricted CMV-specific TCR beta clonotypes.

From the reads, TCRdb called clonotypes with MiXCR, one entry per CDR3 protein. The sample has around 770,000 distinct CDR3 sequences, almost 30% seen once. The sample holds a few counts of this clonotype. Its specificity is not known. Since no conserved phenylalanine or tryptophan closes the CDR3, a read error is the likely cause. The limits of the CDR3 on the DNA are not certain, so only TCRdb's listed CDR3 is given. The source material was cultured CD8+ T cells from PBMCs, sampled from culture after CMV antigen stimulation. The receptor was isolated from a human donor in good health (CMV status not recorded). Some clones in this sample may be carry-over from other donors' samples. The chain has TRBV9 and TRBJ1-4. The chain's CDR3 is CASRGTAQR.